Listed below are T cell receptor beta chains from one sample, sequenced in a study of a mutant IDH1 vaccine in newly diagnosed glioma. Their antigens are not known. Assay used: immunoSEQ multiplex PCR; TCRdb lists only in-frame clones, some missing. In the table there are tens of thousands of clones, roughly 79% of which are singletons. The sample in question was PBMCs, obtained from a glioma patient whose treatment included an IDH1 peptide vaccine. The receptors originated from a man aged 35 to 55 with glioma. Each CDR3 is given with its conserved first and last residue. The D gene is left open where the match is weak. Only part of the rows carry a size: once, few, many, or a class if the clone is expanded.

TGCAGCGTGCTGGGACAGGGGCTATACGAGCAGTACTTC | CSVLGQGLYEQYF | TRBD1 | TRBV29-1 | 13 | NA | TRBJ2-7
TGTGCCAGCAGTTTTCACGCAGCCTCCTACGAGCAGTACTTC | CASSFHAASYEQYF | NA | TRBV27 | 14 | NA | TRBJ2-7
TGCGCCAGCTCTTCTACAAACACTGAAGCTTTCTTT | CASSSTNTEAFF | NA | TRBV5-1 | 12 | NA | TRBJ1-1
TGCGCCAGCAGCCAAGCTGTTCTAGCGGGATCCACAGATACGCAGTATTTT | CASSQAVLAGSTDTQYF | TRBD2 | TRBV4-3 | 17 | NA | TRBJ2-3
TGTGCCAGCATCGAAGCTAGCGGGCCTAGCACAGATACGCAGTATTTT | CASIEASGPSTDTQYF | TRBD2 | TRBV6-1 | 16 | NA | TRBJ2-3
TGTGCCAGCAGCCCACGGGACTTTACAGGTGAGCAGTTCTTC | CASSPRDFTGEQFF | NA | TRBV7-8 | 14 | NA | TRBJ2-1
TGTGCCAGCAGCTTAACGGGAGAGAATACCCAGTACTTC | CASSLTGENTQYF | NA | TRBV7-3 | 13 | once | TRBJ2-5
TGTGCCAGCAGCCCTGGACTGAGCTCCTACGAGCAGTACTTC | CASSPGLSSYEQYF | NA | TRBV4-2 | 14 | NA | TRBJ2-7
TGTGCCAGCAGTATCTCAGGGGGCCTTGGCTACACCTTC | CASSISGGLGYTF | TRBD1 | TRBV28 | 13 | NA | TRBJ1-2
TGTGCCAGCAGCTGGGGGGTGGGACTAGCGTCGGTGGCGCAGTATTTT | CASSWGVGLASVAQYF | TRBD2 | TRBV5-4 | 16 | NA | TRBJ2-3
TGCGCCAGCAGCCGTGAGACAGGGGCCAATCAGCCCCAGCATTTT | CASSRETGANQPQHF | TRBD1 | TRBV4-3 | 15 | few | TRBJ1-5
TGTGCCAGCAGCCTGGGACTAGCGGAAGGGGGGAGCACAGATACGCAGTATTTT | CASSLGLAEGGSTDTQYF | TRBD2 | TRBV4-2 | 18 | NA | TRBJ2-3
TGCGCCAGCAGCTTGGACCCTAACTATGGCTACACCTTC | CASSLDPNYGYTF | NA | TRBV5-1 | 13 | NA | TRBJ1-2
TGTGCCAGTAGTATAAGAGCGGGGGGCACAGATACGCAGTATTTT | CASSIRAGGTDTQYF | TRBD2 | TRBV19 | 15 | NA | TRBJ2-3
TGTGCCTGGAGTGTACGGGGGGGCTCTGGAAACACCATATATTTT | CAWSVRGGSGNTIYF | NA | TRBV30 | 15 | NA | TRBJ1-3
TGTGCCAGCATCCCCCGAAGGACAGGGTCGCTCGGTACGCAGTATTTT | CASIPRRTGSLGTQYF | TRBD1 | TRBV5-8 | 16 | NA | TRBJ2-3
TGTGCCAGTAGTAGTTCCGGGACAGGGGGTGTCCTGACTTTC | CASSSSGTGGVLTF | TRBD1 | TRBV19 | 14 | NA | TRBJ2-6
TGTGCCAGCACCAAACGGGGGGATGAGCAGTTCTTC | CASTKRGDEQFF | TRBD2 | TRBV6-6 | 12 | NA | TRBJ2-1
TGTGCCAGCAGCTTAGTGATCCGGACTACCAGCCGAGATACGCAGTATTTT | CASSLVIRTTSRDTQYF | NA | TRBV7-2 | 17 | NA | TRBJ2-3
TGTGCCAGCAGGGGGGACGTCTCCTATGGCTACACCTTC | CASRGDVSYGYTF | NA | TRBV2 | 13 | few | TRBJ1-2
TGTGCCAGCAGCAGGAACTCTGGGGCCAACGTCCTGACTTTC | CASSRNSGANVLTF | NA | TRBV7-9 | 14 | NA | TRBJ2-6
TGTGCCAGCAGTCGGGACAGGGCGCGGAACACTGAAGCTTTCTTT | CASSRDRARNTEAFF | TRBD1 | TRBV6-5 | 15 | NA | TRBJ1-1
TGTGCCAGCAGTTACGACTTCCCAGATACGCAGTATTTT | CASSYDFPDTQYF | NA | TRBV6-5 | 13 | NA | TRBJ2-3
TGTGCCAGCAGCCAAGACGTACCGAGAAGCTCTGGAAACACCATATATTTT | CASSQDVPRSSGNTIYF | NA | TRBV4-2 | 17 | NA | TRBJ1-3
TGTGCCAGCAGCCAAGGGTTGGAGACCCAGTACTTC | CASSQGLETQYF | NA | TRBV14 | 12 | once | TRBJ2-5
TGTGCCAGCAGCTTAAGCTCCTATAATTCACCCCTCCACTTT | CASSLSSYNSPLHF | NA | TRBV7-9 | 14 | once | TRBJ1-6
TGTGCCAGCAGTTACAGGGTAAATCAGCCCCAGCATTTT | CASSYRVNQPQHF | NA | TRBV16 | 13 | NA | TRBJ1-5
TGTGCCAGCAGCTTATTGTCGGACACGATTGGCGAGCAGTACTTC | CASSLLSDTIGEQYF | NA | TRBV7-6 | 15 | NA | TRBJ2-7
TGTGCCAGTAGTATTCATACCGGACGGATTAGGAAGAACTATGGCTACACCTTC | CASSIHTGRIRKNYGYTF | NA | TRBV19 | 18 | NA | TRBJ1-2
TGCGCCAGCAGTCAATGCATTAATGTGGAGGGGGCAGGCGAAAAACTGTTTTTT | CASSQCINVEGAGEKLFF | TRBD1 | TRBV23-1 | 18 | NA | TRBJ1-4
TGTGCCAGCAGTCTCCGACAGGGACGCACAGATACGCAGTATTTT | CASSLRQGRTDTQYF | TRBD1 | TRBV6-1 | 15 | NA | TRBJ2-3
TGTGCCAGCTCACCAGGCAGCGGGGGAACCTACGAGCAGTACTTC | CASSPGSGGTYEQYF | TRBD2 | TRBV18 | 15 | NA | TRBJ2-7
TGCGCCAGCAGCCTAAGTGACAGGGGAGTAGGGAACACTGAAGCTTTCTTT | CASSLSDRGVGNTEAFF | TRBD1 | TRBV4-3 | 17 | few | TRBJ1-1
TGTGCCAGCAGCTCCCTCTCGGGGGCCGGCGGTCAGCCCCAGCATTTT | CASSSLSGAGGQPQHF | NA | TRBV11-2 | 16 | NA | TRBJ1-5
TGTGCCAGTAGTATGGCCAAACATGAAAAACTGTTTTTT | CASSMAKHEKLFF | NA | TRBV19 | 13 | NA | TRBJ1-4
TGTGCCAGCAGTGAAACTTTAGGACCTTATGGCTACACCTTC | CASSETLGPYGYTF | NA | TRBV6-1 | 14 | NA | TRBJ1-2
TGTGCCAGCAGCGCAGACAGACTCCTAGCCAAAAACATTCAGTACTTC | CASSADRLLAKNIQYF | NA | TRBV7-9 | 16 | NA | TRBJ2-4
TGTGCCACCAGCAGGGACAGGGTTCAAGAGACCCAGTACTTC | CATSRDRVQETQYF | TRBD1 | TRBV15 | 14 | NA | TRBJ2-5
TGTGCCAGCAGTCTTGGACAGGGGGAATCCTACGAGCAGTACTTC | CASSLGQGESYEQYF | TRBD1 | TRBV27 | 15 | NA | TRBJ2-7
TGTGCCAGCAGCTTCTACAGGGGAACTGAAGCTTTCTTT | CASSFYRGTEAFF | TRBD1 | TRBV11-3 | 13 | few | TRBJ1-1
TGTGCCAGCAGTTGGGGCAGGGAGGCAGATACGCAGTATTTT | CASSWGREADTQYF | NA | TRBV27 | 14 | NA | TRBJ2-3
TGCGCCAGCAGCCAAGATGGGCGGCTAGCGGGAGGAAACATTCAGTACTTC | CASSQDGRLAGGNIQYF | TRBD2 | TRBV4-3 | 17 | NA | TRBJ2-4
TGTGCCAGTAGTCGCTCGGGTGCTAGAGAGACCCAGTACTTC | CASSRSGARETQYF | NA | TRBV19 | 14 | NA | TRBJ2-5
TGTGCCATCAGTGAGAAAGGACGCCAAAACATTCAGTACTTC | CAISEKGRQNIQYF | NA | TRBV10-3 | 14 | NA | TRBJ2-4
TGTGCCAGCAGCGATAGTAGGGGGGAGCAGTTCTTC | CASSDSRGEQFF | NA | TRBV7-3 | 12 | NA | TRBJ2-1
TGTGCCAGCAGCTTCCTAGCGGGGTACCAAGAGACCCAGTACTTC | CASSFLAGYQETQYF | TRBD2 | TRBV5-4 | 15 | NA | TRBJ2-5
TGTGCCAGCAGTTCGGCTATACCAGGAGGCTACACCTTC | CASSSAIPGGYTF | NA | TRBV27 | 13 | NA | TRBJ1-2
TGTGCCAGCAGTTACTCGACCCACGCCCCCTACGAGCAGTACTTC | CASSYSTHAPYEQYF | NA | TRBV6-5 | 15 | NA | TRBJ2-7
TGTGCTAGTGGTTTGGTACCGGGGGAGCCCCAAAGAACTGTTTTT | CASGLVPGEPQRTVF | NA | TRBV12-5 | 15 | NA | TRBJ1-4
TGTGCCAGCAGCCAAGAAGGGACGTCTGATCAGCCCCAGCATTTT | CASSQEGTSDQPQHF | NA | TRBV4-2 | 15 | NA | TRBJ1-5